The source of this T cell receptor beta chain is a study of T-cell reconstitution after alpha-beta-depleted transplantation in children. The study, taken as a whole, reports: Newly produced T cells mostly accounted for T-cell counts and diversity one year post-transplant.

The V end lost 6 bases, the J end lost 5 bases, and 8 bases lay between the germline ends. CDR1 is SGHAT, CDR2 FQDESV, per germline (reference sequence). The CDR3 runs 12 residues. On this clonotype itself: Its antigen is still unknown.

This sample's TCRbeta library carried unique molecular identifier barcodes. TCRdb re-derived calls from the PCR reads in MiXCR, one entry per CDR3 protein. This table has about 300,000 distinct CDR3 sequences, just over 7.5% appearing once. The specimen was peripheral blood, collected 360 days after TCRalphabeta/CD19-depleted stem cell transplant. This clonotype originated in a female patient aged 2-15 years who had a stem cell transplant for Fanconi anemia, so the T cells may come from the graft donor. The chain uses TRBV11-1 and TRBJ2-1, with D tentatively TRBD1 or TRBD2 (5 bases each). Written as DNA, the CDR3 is TGTGCCAGCAGGGGGGAGAACAATGAGCAGTTCTTC. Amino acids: CASRGENNEQFF.